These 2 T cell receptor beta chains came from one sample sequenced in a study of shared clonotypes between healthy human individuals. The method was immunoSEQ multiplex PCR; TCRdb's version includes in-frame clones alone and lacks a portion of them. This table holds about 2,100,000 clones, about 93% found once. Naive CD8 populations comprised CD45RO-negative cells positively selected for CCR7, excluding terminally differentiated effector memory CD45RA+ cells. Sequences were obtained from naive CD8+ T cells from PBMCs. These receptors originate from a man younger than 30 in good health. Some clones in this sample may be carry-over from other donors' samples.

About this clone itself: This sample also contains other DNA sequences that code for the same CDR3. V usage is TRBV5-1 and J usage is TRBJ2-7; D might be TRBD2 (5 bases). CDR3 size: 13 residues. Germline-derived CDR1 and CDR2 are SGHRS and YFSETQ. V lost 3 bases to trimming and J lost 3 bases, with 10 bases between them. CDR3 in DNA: TGCGCCAGCAGCTGGGGAGTAAGCTACGAGCAGTACTTC. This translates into CASSWGVSYEQYF.

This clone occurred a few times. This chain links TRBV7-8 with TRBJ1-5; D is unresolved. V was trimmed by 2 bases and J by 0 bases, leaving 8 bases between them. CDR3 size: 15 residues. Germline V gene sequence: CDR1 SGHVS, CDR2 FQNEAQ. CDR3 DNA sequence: TGTGCCAGCAGCTTACAGGCCAATAGCAATCAGCCCCAGCATTTT. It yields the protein CASSLQANSNQPQHF. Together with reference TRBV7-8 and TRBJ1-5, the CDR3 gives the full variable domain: GAGVSQSPRYKVAKRGQDVALRCDPISGHVSLFWYQQALGQGPEFLTYFQNEAQLDKSGLPSDRFFAERPEGSVSTLKIQRTQQEDSAVYLCASSLQANSNQPQHFGDGTRLSIL.